This TCR beta chain is from a study of T cells in Graves' hyperthyroidism and ophthalmopathy. Across the whole study: Peripheral blood was acquired at first diagnosis, ahead of any therapy whatsoever. Broader study findings: Stable hyperthyroidism and ophthalmopathy were separated using 13 V-J signatures. Blood also contained most expanded thyroid clonotypes above 0.001.

There were TCR beta CDR3 regions amplified from RNA transcripts. TCR CDR3 regions were first amplified by RT-PCR with HTBI primers. TCRdb reprocessed the multiplex PCR reads with MiXCR, giving one entry per CDR3 protein. The top ten hold approximately 8.4% of the sample, which has 700,000 or so distinct CDR3 sequences, about 17% seen once. As regards this clonotype: Its antigen is still unknown.

J gave up 8 bases and V 0 bases, and 10 bases lay outside the gene matches. CDR1 SGHRS and CDR2 YFSETQ come from the germline V gene. This CDR3 region has 15 residues. PBMCs were derived from roughly 10 ml fresh peripheral blood. Input material: blood. The clonotype comes from a man between 18 and 29 years old with Graves' hyperthyroidism. The J gene is TRBJ1-2, the V gene TRBV5-1, with 7 bases identical to TRBD1. The CDR3 is CASSLAETGARGYTF. CDR3 nucleotides: TGCGCCAGCAGCTTGGCCGAAACAGGGGCAAGGGGCTACACCTTC.